This T cell receptor beta chain was sequenced in a study of vaccination and CD4 T cells after COVID-19. Study in general: The cells in question were stimulated using overlapping spike peptides derived from SARS-CoV-2, HCoV-NL63, HCoV-OC43 and HCoV-229E.

Treatment defined: approximately 9-day PBMC culture with coronavirus spike peptide pools or control peptides (ViraFEST assay). An Oncomine TCR Beta short-read assay was used to sequence the DNA from cultured CD4+ T cells. TCRdb ran MiXCR on the PCR reads and lists one entry per CDR3 protein. The sample lists roughly 14,000 distinct CDR3 sequences, 43% seen once, with about 8.3% in the top ten. J lost 5 bases, V lost 5 bases, and 5 bases had no gene match. The CDR3 length is 14 residues. Germline lookup yields CDR1 MNHEY and CDR2 SMNVEV (reference sequence). As to this clonotype: Antigen: not known.

Sequences were obtained from CD4+ T cells from blood, cultured in vitro. The gene calls are TRBV27 and TRBJ2-3; 9 bases match TRBD1. The source of this sequence is a human donor who had recovered from COVID-19. DNA for the CDR3: TGTGCCAGCAGTCCGGGACAGGGAATAGATACGCAGTATTTT. Translating it yields CASSPGQGIDTQYF.